The T cell receptor (beta chain) under discussion was sequenced for a study of T-cell memory formation after mild COVID-19. TCRdb re-derived calls from the 5' RACE reads in MiXCR, one entry per CDR3 protein. The sample shows roughly 130,000 distinct CDR3 sequences, over 15% of them seen only once. V gave up 0 bases and J gave up 5 bases; unmatched junction bases: 7. Germline loops: CDR1 SNHLY, CDR2 FYNNEI. The CDR3 has 16 residues. The specimen was PBMCs or a T cell subset sorted from them (not recorded which). V gene TRBV2 combines with J gene TRBJ1-5; TRBD1 matches at 7 bases. The TCR comes from a man in his late teens or twenties who had mild COVID-19 (a few samples of this study predate the infection). Cell type and time point are not known. The CDR3 DNA reads TGTGCCAGCAGTGAAGCGCCAGACAGGGCCGATCAGCCCCAGCATTTT. Protein: CASSEAPDRADQPQHF.